Here is one T cell receptor (beta chain) with its context. Its antigen remains undetermined. Base quality data are lacking; no much larger clone is found one base away. The germline ends are 6 bases apart after V is trimmed by 2 bases and J by 4 bases. The CDR3 starts with the cysteine, ends with the phenylalanine, and has 13 residues. The retained sequence is limited to the CDR3, 39 bases, with the frame set at the first base. The germline V gene supplies CDR1 MDHEN and CDR2 SYDVKM. The data belong to a study of blood T cell repertoires in COVID-19 (dated by TCRdb to about 2020). Looking at the study overall: Samples from collaborators originated in the United States, Italy and Spain and spanned both the acute and convalescent phases of COVID-19. The prospective study material was composed of cDNA or gDNA derived from T cells, B-cell-depleted T cells, or PBMCs. Where available, HLA class I and class II types were obtained from metadata supplied by the sample provider rather than from assay-based typing. Nearly every sample came with metadata listing a de-identified subject ID, COVID-19 status, age in years and sex. Deeply sampled blood TCRbeta repertoires from subjects exposed to, actively infected with, or recovered from COVID-19 were included in the dataset. The repertoires were made available in a free public database intended to serve as a resource for research on the immune response to SARS-CoV-2. Samples were obtained from the ongoing ImmuneRACE study (first 160 participants) and from over 1,000 subjects provided by 6 global collaborators.

Summary of the overall study and its limitations: The quantity of clinical and demographic metadata differed by source and by participant and was supplied without curation.

The immunoSEQ Assay, a bias-controlled multiplex PCR, was used to amplify TCRbeta CDR3 regions from genomic DNA. Regarding the original processing steps: The number of nucleated cells in each sample was estimated by amplification of reference gene primers within the assay. Sequence reads were collapsed and filtered to measure the absolute abundance of every unique TCRbeta CDR3 rearrangement. For each sample, productive Simpson clonality was calculated as the square root of Simpson's diversity index over productive rearrangements. TCRdb limited this immuneACCESS table to in-frame rearrangements with V and J called. A share of clones is missing; checked studies link under half to unresolved V genes, and the rest is unexplained. That table is the source of V, J and clone size, and D and trimming were worked out from the DNA. For this sample the table gives 300,000 to 400,000 clones, of which 88% were detected only once. Approximately 4% of the sample is held by the ten biggest clonotypes.

Each collaborating institution followed its own protocols to collect whole blood in K2EDTA tubes. Collaborator samples were shipped for TCRbeta analysis as frozen whole blood, isolated PBMCs, or DNA extracted from either sample type. What was sequenced was peripheral blood. The chain is encoded by TRBV28 joined to TRBJ1-5; the D gene identity is not certain. The TCR originated in a woman between 45 and 60 years old with active or convalescent COVID-19. The CDR3 sequence is CASSLDGNQPQHF. The nucleotide sequence is TGTGCCAGCAGTTTAGACGGGAATCAGCCCCAGCATTTT.